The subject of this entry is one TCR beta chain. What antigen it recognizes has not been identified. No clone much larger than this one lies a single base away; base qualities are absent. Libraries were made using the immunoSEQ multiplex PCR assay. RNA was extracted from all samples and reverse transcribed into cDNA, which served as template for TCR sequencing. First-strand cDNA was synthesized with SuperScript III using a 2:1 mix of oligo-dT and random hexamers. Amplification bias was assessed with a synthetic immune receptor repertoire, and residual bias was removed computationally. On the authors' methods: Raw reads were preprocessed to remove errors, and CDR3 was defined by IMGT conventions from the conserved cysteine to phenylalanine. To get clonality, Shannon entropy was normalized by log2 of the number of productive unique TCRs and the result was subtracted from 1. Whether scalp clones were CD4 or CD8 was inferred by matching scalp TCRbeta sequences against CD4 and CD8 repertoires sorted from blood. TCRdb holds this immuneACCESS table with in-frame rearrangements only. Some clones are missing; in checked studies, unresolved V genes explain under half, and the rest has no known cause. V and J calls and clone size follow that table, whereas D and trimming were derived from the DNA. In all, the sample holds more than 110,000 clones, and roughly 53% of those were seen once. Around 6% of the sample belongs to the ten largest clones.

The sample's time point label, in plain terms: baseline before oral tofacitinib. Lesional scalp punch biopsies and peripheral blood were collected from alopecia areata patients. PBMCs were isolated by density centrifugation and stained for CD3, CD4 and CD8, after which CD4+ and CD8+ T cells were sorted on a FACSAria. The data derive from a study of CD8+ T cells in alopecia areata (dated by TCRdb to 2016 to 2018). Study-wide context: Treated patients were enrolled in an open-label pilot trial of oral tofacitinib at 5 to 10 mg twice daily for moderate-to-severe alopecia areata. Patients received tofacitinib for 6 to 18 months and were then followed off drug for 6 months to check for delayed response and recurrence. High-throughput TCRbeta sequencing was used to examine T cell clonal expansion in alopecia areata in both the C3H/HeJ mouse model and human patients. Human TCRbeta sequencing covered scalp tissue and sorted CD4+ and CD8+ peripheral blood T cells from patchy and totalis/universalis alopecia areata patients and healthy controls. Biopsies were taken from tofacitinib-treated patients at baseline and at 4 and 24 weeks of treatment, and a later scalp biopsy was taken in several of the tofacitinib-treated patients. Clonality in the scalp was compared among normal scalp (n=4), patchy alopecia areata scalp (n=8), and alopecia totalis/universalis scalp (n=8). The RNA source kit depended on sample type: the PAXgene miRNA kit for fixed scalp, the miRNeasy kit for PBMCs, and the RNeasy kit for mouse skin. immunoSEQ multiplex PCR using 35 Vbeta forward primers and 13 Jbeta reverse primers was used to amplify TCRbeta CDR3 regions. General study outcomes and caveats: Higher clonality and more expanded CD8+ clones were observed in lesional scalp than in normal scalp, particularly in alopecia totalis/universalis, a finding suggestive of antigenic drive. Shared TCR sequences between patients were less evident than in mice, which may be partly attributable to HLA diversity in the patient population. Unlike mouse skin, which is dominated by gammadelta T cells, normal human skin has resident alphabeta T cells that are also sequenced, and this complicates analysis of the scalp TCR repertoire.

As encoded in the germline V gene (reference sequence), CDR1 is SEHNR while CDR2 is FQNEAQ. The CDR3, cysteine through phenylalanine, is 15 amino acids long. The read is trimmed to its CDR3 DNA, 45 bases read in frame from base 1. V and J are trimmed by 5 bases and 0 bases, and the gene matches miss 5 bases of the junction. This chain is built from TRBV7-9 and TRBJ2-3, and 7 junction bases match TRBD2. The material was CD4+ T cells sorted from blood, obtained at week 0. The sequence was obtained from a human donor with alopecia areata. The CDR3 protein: CASSRGLPSTDTQYF. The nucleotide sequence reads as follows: TGTGCCAGCAGCCGGGGACTACCGAGCACAGATACGCAGTATTTT.